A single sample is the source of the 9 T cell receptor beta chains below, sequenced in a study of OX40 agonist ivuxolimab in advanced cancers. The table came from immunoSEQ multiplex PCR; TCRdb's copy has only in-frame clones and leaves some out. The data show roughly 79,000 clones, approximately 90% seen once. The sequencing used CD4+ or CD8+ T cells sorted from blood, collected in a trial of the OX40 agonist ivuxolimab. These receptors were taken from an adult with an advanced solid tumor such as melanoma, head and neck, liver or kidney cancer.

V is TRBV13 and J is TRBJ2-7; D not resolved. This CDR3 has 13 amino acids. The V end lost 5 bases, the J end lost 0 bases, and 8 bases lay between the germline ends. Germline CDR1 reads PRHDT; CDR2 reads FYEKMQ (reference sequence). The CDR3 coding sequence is TGTGCCAGCAGCCCGACCAGCTCCTACGAGCAGTACTTC. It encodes CASSPTSSYEQYF.

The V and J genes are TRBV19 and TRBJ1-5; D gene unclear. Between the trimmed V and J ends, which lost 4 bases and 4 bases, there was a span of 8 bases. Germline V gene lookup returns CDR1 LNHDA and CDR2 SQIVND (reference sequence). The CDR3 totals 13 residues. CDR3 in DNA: TGTGCCAGTAGTACCAGCTCTAATCAGCCCCAGCATTTT. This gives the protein CASSTSSNQPQHF.

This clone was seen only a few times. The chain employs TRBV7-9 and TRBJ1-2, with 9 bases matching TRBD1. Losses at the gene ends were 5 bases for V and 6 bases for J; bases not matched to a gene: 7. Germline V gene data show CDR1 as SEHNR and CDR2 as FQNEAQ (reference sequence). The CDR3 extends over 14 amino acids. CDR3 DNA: TGTGCCAGCAGCCCAACAGGGGGCGCGAATGGCTACACCTTC. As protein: CASSPTGGANGYTF.

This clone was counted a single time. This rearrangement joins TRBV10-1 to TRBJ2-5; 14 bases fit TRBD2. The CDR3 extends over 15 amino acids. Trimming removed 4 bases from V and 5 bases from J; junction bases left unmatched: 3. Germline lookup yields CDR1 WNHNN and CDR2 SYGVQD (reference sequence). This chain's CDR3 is CASSGGLAGEETQYF. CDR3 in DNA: TGCGCCAGCAGTGGGGGACTAGCGGGGGAGGAGACCCAGTACTTC.

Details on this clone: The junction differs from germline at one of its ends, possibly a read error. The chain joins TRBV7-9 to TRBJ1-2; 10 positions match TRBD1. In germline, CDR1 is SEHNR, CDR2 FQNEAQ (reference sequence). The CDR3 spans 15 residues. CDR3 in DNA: TGTGCCAGCAGCCCCGGGACAGGGGCACGGTATGGCCACACCTTC. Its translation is CASSPGTGARYGHTF.

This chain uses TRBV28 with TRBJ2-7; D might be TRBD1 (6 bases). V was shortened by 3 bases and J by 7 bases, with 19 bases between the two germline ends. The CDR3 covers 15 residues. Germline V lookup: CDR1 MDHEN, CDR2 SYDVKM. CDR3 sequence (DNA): TGTGCCAGCAGTTTTCTGACAGGCCCGGGTCTTGAGCAGTACTTC. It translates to CASSFLTGPGLEQYF.

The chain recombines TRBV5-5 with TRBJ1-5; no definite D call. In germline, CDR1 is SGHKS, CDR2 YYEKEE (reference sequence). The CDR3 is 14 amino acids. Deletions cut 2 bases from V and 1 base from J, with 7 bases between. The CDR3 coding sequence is TGTGCCAGCAGCTTCGGGCAGAGCAATCAGCCCCAGCATTTT. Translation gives CASSFGQSNQPQHF.

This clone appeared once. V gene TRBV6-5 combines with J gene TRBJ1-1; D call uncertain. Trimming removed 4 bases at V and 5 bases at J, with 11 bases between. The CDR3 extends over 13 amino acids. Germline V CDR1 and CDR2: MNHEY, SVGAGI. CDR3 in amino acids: CASSFLEGTEAFF. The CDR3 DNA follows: TGTGCCAGCAGTTTCCTAGAGGGAACTGAAGCTTTCTTT.

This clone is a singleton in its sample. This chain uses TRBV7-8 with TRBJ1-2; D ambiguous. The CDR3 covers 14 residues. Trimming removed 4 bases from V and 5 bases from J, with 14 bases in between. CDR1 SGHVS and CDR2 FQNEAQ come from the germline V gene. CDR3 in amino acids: CASSSKDGPYGYTF. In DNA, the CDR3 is TGTGCCAGCAGCTCAAAGGACGGACCGTATGGCTACACCTTC.